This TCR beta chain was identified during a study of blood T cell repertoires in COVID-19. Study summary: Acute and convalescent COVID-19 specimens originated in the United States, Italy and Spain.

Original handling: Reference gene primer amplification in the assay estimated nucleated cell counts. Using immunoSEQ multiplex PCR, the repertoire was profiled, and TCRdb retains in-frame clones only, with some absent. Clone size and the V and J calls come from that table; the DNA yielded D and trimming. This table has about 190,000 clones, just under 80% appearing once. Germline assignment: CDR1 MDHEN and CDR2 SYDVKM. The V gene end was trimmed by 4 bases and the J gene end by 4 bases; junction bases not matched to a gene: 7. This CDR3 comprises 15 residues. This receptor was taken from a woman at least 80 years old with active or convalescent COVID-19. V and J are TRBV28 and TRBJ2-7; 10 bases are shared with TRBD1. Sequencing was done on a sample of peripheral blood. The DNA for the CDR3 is TGTGCCAGCAGTTCCCGGGACAGGGGACAGTACGAGCAGTACTTC. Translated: CASSSRDRGQYEQYF.